The 26 T cell receptor beta chains given below trace back to one sample, sequenced in a study of blood T cell repertoires in COVID-19. The method was immunoSEQ multiplex PCR; TCRdb's version includes in-frame clones alone and lacks a portion of them. The table lists some 120,000 clones, more than 70% of them singletons, with 12% in the top ten. Sequencing input: peripheral blood. The receptors derive from a young woman who had recovered from COVID-19.

This chain links TRBV27 with TRBJ1-2; 7 positions agree with TRBD1. The germline V gene encodes CDR1 MNHEY and CDR2 SMNVEV (reference sequence). Trimming removed 6 bases from V and 1 base from J; junction bases left unmatched: 8. CDR3 length: 15 residues. CDR3 residues: CASSPRQGLNYGYTF. CDR3 coding DNA: TGTGCCAGCAGCCCCCGACAGGGCCTTAACTATGGCTACACCTTC.

This clone was picked up a small number of times. The rearrangement uses TRBV19 and TRBJ1-2; 8 nucleotides align to TRBD1. V lost 6 bases, J lost 2 bases, and 5 bases stayed unmatched. The CDR3 length is 14 residues. CDR1 is LNHDA and CDR2 is SQIVND in the germline V gene (reference sequence). CDR3 protein: CASRDYRGNYGYTF. The DNA of the CDR3 is TGTGCCAGTAGGGATTACAGGGGGAACTATGGCTACACCTTC.

This clone was seen only once. This chain joins TRBV14 and TRBJ2-1; 7 bases are shared with TRBD2. Germline V lookup: CDR1 SGHDN, CDR2 FVKESK. The CDR3 is 16 amino acids. After removal of 0 bases from V and 11 bases from J, the junction contained 13 bases not matched to a gene. The CDR3 DNA is TGTGCCAGCAGCCAAGATTTTGCGGGAGAAATATCAAAGCAGTTCTTC. Encoded protein: CASSQDFAGEISKQFF.

The rearrangement links TRBV3-1 (or the pseudogene TRBV3-2) to TRBJ2-1, with 12 bases aligning to TRBD2. The CDR3 has 13 amino acids. The V and J ends lost 2 bases and 12 bases, in that order; junction bases with no gene match: 2. Germline CDR1 reads LGHDT; CDR2 reads YNNKEL (reference sequence). CDR3 DNA sequence: TGTGCCAGCAGCCAACTAGCGGGGGGGCGGCAGTTCTTC. Protein product: CASSQLAGGRQFF.

V and J are TRBV5-1 and TRBJ2-3; TRBD1 agrees at 8 bases. Per germline, CDR1 SGHRS and CDR2 YFSETQ. V trimming: 1 base; J trimming: 6 bases; junction bases outside the gene matches: 10. The CDR3 is made up of 16 amino acids. The CDR3 DNA is TGCGCCAGCAGCTTGTTGACAGGGGAAATCAGTGATACGCAGTATTTT. Amino acid sequence: CASSLLTGEISDTQYF. The complete variable domain, with remaining parts taken from reference TRBV5-1 and TRBJ2-3, reads KAGVTQTPRYLIKTRGQQVTLSCSPISGHRSVSWYQQTPGQGLQFLFEYFSETQRNKGNFPGRFSGRQFSNSRSEMNVSTLELGDSALYLCASSLLTGEISDTQYFGPGTRLTVL.

The chain carries TRBV29-1 and TRBJ1-1; D may be TRBD1 (5 bases). Trimming pared 6 bases from V and 8 bases from J, leaving 16 bases between. This CDR3 is 12 amino acids long. Germline V gene lookup returns CDR1 SQVTM and CDR2 ANQGSEA. DNA for the CDR3: TGCAGCGTGGGCGAAGGGGCTACGGAAGCTTTCTTT. Its translation: CSVGEGATEAFF.

V usage is TRBV19 and J usage is TRBJ2-1; 8 nucleotides align to TRBD1. The V gene end was trimmed by 9 bases and the J gene end by 4 bases; junction bases not matched to a gene: 8. The CDR3 is 14 amino acids. CDR1 is LNHDA and CDR2 is SQIVND in the germline V gene (reference sequence). The CDR3 sequence is CASQRTGTYNEQFF. CDR3 DNA sequence: TGTGCCAGCCAAAGGACAGGGACGTACAATGAGCAGTTCTTC.

V gene TRBV12-3 or TRBV12-4 combines with J gene TRBJ1-1; a weak D match, TRBD1 (5 bases). The CDR3 totals 12 residues. Between the trimmed V and J ends, which lost 5 bases and 10 bases, there was a span of 14 bases. CDR3 DNA sequence: TGTGCCAGCAGTCCTGCGGGGCAGACAGCTTTCTTT. Amino acid sequence: CASSPAGQTAFF.

The chain couples TRBV13 to TRBJ1-1; no clear D. V lost 5 bases to trimming and J lost 6 bases, with 10 bases between them. From germline, CDR1 is PRHDT and CDR2 FYEKMQ (reference sequence). This CDR3 is built from 12 residues. The CDR3 region is CASSTNLPEAFF. CDR3 DNA sequence: TGTGCCAGCAGCACAAACCTCCCTGAAGCTTTCTTT.

This chain uses TRBV9 with TRBJ2-1, with D possibly matching TRBD2 (6 bases). Germline V lookup: CDR1 SGDLS, CDR2 YYNGEE. The CDR3 runs to 15 residues. Trimming pared 4 bases from V and 3 bases from J, leaving 14 bases between. CDR3 amino acids: CASSPQSGSYNEQFF. CDR3 DNA sequence: TGTGCCAGCAGCCCCCAGTCCGGGAGCTACAATGAGCAGTTCTTC.

The V call is TRBV2, the J call TRBJ2-1; D remains ambiguous. V dropped 1 base and J dropped 3 bases, with 10 bases sitting between them. The length of the CDR3 is 15 residues. Per germline, CDR1 SNHLY and CDR2 FYNNEI. CDR3 DNA sequence: TGTGCCAGCAGTGAAGGCCCGGTCATCTACAATGAGCAGTTCTTC. Translated: CASSEGPVIYNEQFF. Looking up the rest from reference TRBV2 and TRBJ2-1 gives the full variable domain: EPEVTQTPSHQVTQMGQEVILRCVPISNHLYFYWYRQILGQKVEFLVSFYNNEISEKSEIFDDQFSVERPDGSNFTLKIRSTKLEDSAMYFCASSEGPVIYNEQFFGPGTRLTVL.

The CDR3 coding sequence is TGTGCCAGTAGCCTCACTTCTAGTTCCTACGAGCAGTACTTC. This translates into CASSLTSSSYEQYF. The genes are TRBV19 and TRBJ2-7; the D is unclear. Germline CDR1 reads LNHDA; CDR2 reads SQIVND (reference sequence). The CDR3 covers 14 residues. Trimming cost V 6 bases and J 1 base, with 13 bases left between them.

This chain links TRBV10-3 with TRBJ2-3; 8 nucleotides agree with TRBD1. This CDR3 spans 16 amino acids. V shed 2 bases, J shed 3 bases, and the junction held 7 bases outside the gene matches. CDR1 and CDR2 from the germline V gene are ENHRY and SYGVKD. CDR3 sequence: CAISEPMDRATDTQYF. The DNA for the CDR3 is TGTGCCATCAGTGAGCCCATGGACAGGGCGACAGATACGCAGTATTTT.

This clone was counted once. V gene TRBV5-8 combines with J gene TRBJ1-5; 7 nucleotides match TRBD1. Germline V gives CDR1 SGHTS, CDR2 YDEGEE. The V gene end was trimmed by 1 base and the J gene end by 0 bases; junction bases not matched to a gene: 4. The CDR3 runs to 16 residues. The CDR3 region has the DNA TGTGCCAGCAGCTTGACGACAGGGTATAGCAATCAGCCCCAGCATTTT. As protein: CASSLTTGYSNQPQHF.

The sample holds a few counts of this clone. J is TRBJ1-4 and V is TRBV4-1, with 7 bases lining up with TRBD1. The CDR3 is made up of 15 amino acids. V gave up 4 bases and J gave up 5 bases; unmatched junction bases: 7. Germline CDR1 MGHRA, CDR2 YSYEKL. The CDR3: CASSPADRENEKLFF. CDR3 DNA sequence: TGCGCCAGCAGCCCCGCAGACAGGGAGAATGAAAAACTGTTTTTT.

The chain joins TRBV10-3 to TRBJ2-3; 10 positions match TRBD2. Germline CDR1 is ENHRY and CDR2 is SYGVKD. With 8 bases clipped from V and 2 bases from J, the junction kept 4 bases outside the gene matches. CDR3 length: 14 residues. The CDR3 nucleotides read TGTGCCATCTCCGGGACTAGCGACACAGATACGCAGTATTTT. Its protein product is CAISGTSDTDTQYF.

The chain recombines TRBV5-1 with TRBJ2-5; D is uncertain. CDR3 length: 15 residues. Germline V CDR1 and CDR2: SGHRS, YFSETQ. V lost 2 bases and J lost 2, with 13 bases in between. The CDR3, as DNA: TGCGCCAGCAGCTTATGGGCAGGAAAACAAGAGACCCAGTACTTC. This sequence encodes CASSLWAGKQETQYF.

The table lists this clone with a few counts. The chain has TRBV27 and TRBJ1-5; tentative D call: TRBD1 (5 bases). The CDR3 spans 14 residues. The V gene's germline CDR1 is MNHEY and CDR2 SMNVEV (reference sequence). V was cut by 4 bases and J by 3 bases, with 10 bases left in between. CDR3 in amino acids: CASSWTRYNQPQHF. In DNA, the CDR3 is TGTGCCAGCAGTTGGACACGGTACAATCAGCCCCAGCATTTT.

The J gene is TRBJ1-2, the V gene TRBV29-1; 8 bases are a match to TRBD1. J gave up 8 bases and V 0 bases, and 14 bases lay outside the gene matches. Germline loops: CDR1 SQVTM, CDR2 ANQGSEA. The CDR3 length is 16 residues. CDR3 nucleotide sequence: TGCAGCGTTGAAGATCTTTCTCGGCAGGGGGCATGGGGCTACACCTTC. Encoded protein: CSVEDLSRQGAWGYTF.

The CDR3 here is CASSSLHAKDTQYF. The CDR3 DNA sequence: TGCGCCAGCAGTAGCCTTCATGCGAAAGATACGCAGTATTTT. The chain combines TRBV4-1 with TRBJ2-3, with D hard to call. Trimming shortened V by 6 bases and J by 5 bases, and 15 bases separated the two germline ends. The CDR3 is 14 amino acids. The germline CDR1 and CDR2 sequences are MGHRA and YSYEKL.

The CDR3 sequence is CASSPQGASYGYTF. The DNA of the CDR3 is TGTGCCAGCAGTCCCCAGGGGGCGAGCTATGGCTACACCTTC. The gene calls are TRBV2 and TRBJ1-2; 8 positions match TRBD1. Trimming at V came to 5 bases and at J to 4 bases, leaving 6 bases not matched to a gene. Germline V gives CDR1 SNHLY, CDR2 FYNNEI. The CDR3 has 14 amino acids.

This chain connects TRBV5-3 to TRBJ2-2, with TRBD2 identical over 14 bases. TRBV5-3 belongs to the ORF category, with a function that is uncertain. With 4 bases clipped from V and 5 bases from J, the junction kept 10 bases outside the gene matches. There are 18 residues in the CDR3. The CDR3 sequence is CARSRKGTSGRYTGELFF. The CDR3 DNA reads as TGTGCCAGAAGCCGGAAGGGGACTAGCGGGAGATATACCGGGGAGCTGTTTTTT.

The genes are TRBV11-3 and TRBJ2-1, with 8 bases lining up with TRBD2. The germline gives CDR1 SGHNT, CDR2 YENEEA. The CDR3 spans 14 residues. The ends lost 5 bases at V and 7 bases at J; junction bases unmatched: 7. The CDR3 bases are TGTGCCAGCAGCCCGAGCGGGAGCTGGAATGAGCAGTTCTTC. It yields the protein CASSPSGSWNEQFF.

The chain recombines TRBV5-8 with TRBJ1-3; D is unresolved. This CDR3 is 16 amino acids long. Trimming removed 4 bases at V and 2 bases at J, with 16 bases between. The germline V gene has CDR1 SGHTS and CDR2 YDEGEE. The CDR3 sequence: CASSRRVVEPGNTIYF. The CDR3 nucleotides read TGTGCCAGCAGCCGGAGGGTGGTGGAGCCTGGAAACACCATATATTTT.

This clone was counted once. The chain combines TRBV5-1 with TRBJ2-1; 9 bases are shared with TRBD1. Germline lookup yields CDR1 SGHRS and CDR2 YFSETQ. There are 15 residues in the CDR3. The J segment lost 7 bases and the V segment lost 1 base, leaving 6 bases of the junction unmatched. CDR3 nucleotides: TGCGCCAGCAGCTTGACCGGACAGGGGACTAATGAGCAGTTCTTC. As protein: CASSLTGQGTNEQFF.

The sample holds a few counts of this clone. The V gene is TRBV4-1, the J gene TRBJ2-7; 8 nucleotides align to TRBD2. CDR1 is MGHRA, CDR2 YSYEKL, per germline. Unmatched junction bases numbered 3, after V lost 0 bases and J lost 2 bases. The CDR3 length is 15 residues. Written as DNA, the CDR3 is TGCGCCAGCAGCCAAGATCCAGCGGGAGCCTACGAGCAGTACTTC. Translated: CASSQDPAGAYEQYF.